This paragraph covers one T cell receptor (beta chain) sequence. The antigen is not known. The data originate from a study of CD8+CD57+ T cells in acquired aplastic anemia. Investigators profiled TCR beta VDJ and CDR3 from genomic DNA template. TCRdb reprocessed the reads via MiXCR and lists one record per CDR3 protein. The profile covers about 180,000 distinct CDR3 sequences, with under 55% appearing a single time and approximately 2.9% taken by the ten largest. The CDR3 has 17 amino acids. Trimming left V 0 bases short and J 0 bases short, with 11 bases between. Germline assignment: CDR1 MNHNS and CDR2 SASEGT. Findings and caveats of the study: There were 25 to 30 CD8+ CDR3 sequences that occurred in both patients and controls.

This receptor was taken from a human donor in good health. Material: sorted CD4+, CD8+, or CD8+CD57+ T cells (not recorded which) from PBMCs. The chain links TRBV6-1 to TRBJ1-4; D is ambiguous. The CDR3 loop reads CASSEATRRATNEKLFF. CDR3 coding DNA: TGTGCCAGCAGTGAAGCTACCAGACGGGCAACTAATGAAAAACTGTTTTTT.